These 20 T cell receptor beta chains share one sample of origin, sequenced in a study of cytomegalovirus exposure and HLA in healthy donors. Sequencing was performed with immunoSEQ multiplex PCR; in TCRdb, only in-frame clones are kept and a portion is missing. The sample carries 200,000 or so clones, 85% to 95% recorded once. Material for sequencing was PBMCs. These receptors were collected from a woman aged 18-29 years in good health and CMV-seronegative.

This clone was counted a single time. The V gene is TRBV21-1, the J gene TRBJ1-5; the table's D call of TRBD1 was not tested on the DNA. TRBV21-1 is shown as a pseudogene. The length of the CDR3 is 15 residues. The CDR3: CASSPRLDTDQPQHF. CDR3 bases: TGTGCCAGCAGCCCCCGCCTGGACACCGATCAGCCCCAGCATTTT.

CDR3 region: CASSFQGAVNPFATNEKLFF. The CDR3 DNA reads as TGTGCCAGCAGTTTCCAGGGGGCAGTCAACCCGTTTGCAACTAATGAAAAACTGTTTTTT. The chain couples TRBV28 to TRBJ1-4; TRBD1 matches 8 bases. The V gene end was trimmed by 3 bases and the J gene end by 0 bases; junction bases not matched to a gene: 15. CDR1 is MDHEN, CDR2 SYDVKM, per germline. There are 20 residues in the CDR3.

The chain carries TRBV4-2 and TRBJ2-7; TRBD2 matches at 10 bases. Per the germline V gene, CDR1 is LGHNA and CDR2 is YNFKEQ. This CDR3 region has 19 residues. The V gene end was trimmed by 0 bases and the J gene end by 2 bases; junction bases not matched to a gene: 13. The DNA of the CDR3 is TGTGCCAGCAGCCAAGATTTAACTAGGGCTAGCGGGAGCCCCTACGAGCAGTACTTC. It is translated as CASSQDLTRASGSPYEQYF.

The V call is TRBV5-1, the J call TRBJ2-5, with D possibly matching TRBD1 (5 bases). Germline loops: CDR1 SGHRS, CDR2 YFSETQ. Trimming removed 4 bases from V and 1 base from J, with 8 bases in between. CDR3 length: 13 residues. The CDR3 sequence: CASSPDTQETQYF. CDR3 coding DNA: TGCGCCAGCAGCCCGGACACCCAAGAGACCCAGTACTTC.

V is TRBV7-5 and J is TRBJ2-1; the D call in the table, TRBD2, was not verified against the DNA. TRBV7-5 is given as a pseudogene. The CDR3 length is 13 residues. The CDR3 bases are TGTGTCATGATCGAGGGGGGGCGCGGTGAGCAGTTCTTC. Translated: CVMIEGGRGEQFF.

The V call is TRBV27, the J call TRBJ2-3, with 13 positions matching TRBD2. V was clipped by 5 bases and J by 1 base; unmatched bases: 21. This CDR3 region has 22 residues. From germline, CDR1 is MNHEY and CDR2 SMNVEV (reference sequence). DNA for the CDR3: TGTGCCAGCAGTCCAATAACAGGGATCGGGACTAGCGGGAAGTTTGGCACAGATACGCAGTATTTT. Its translation is CASSPITGIGTSGKFGTDTQYF.

The gene calls are TRBV25-1 and TRBJ1-5; 7 bases match TRBD1. CDR1 is MGHDK, CDR2 SYGVNS, per germline. The V segment lost 4 bases and the J segment 5 bases; nucleotides outside the gene matches: 5. The CDR3 totals 14 residues. CDR3 DNA: TGTGCCAGCAGTGGACAGGGAGGCTATCAGCCCCAGCATTTT. Its translation: CASSGQGGYQPQHF.

This chain connects TRBV27 to TRBJ2-3, with 10 positions matching TRBD2. The CDR3 has 16 residues. With V trimmed by 3 bases and J by 6 bases, 9 bases remained unmatched. CDR1 MNHEY and CDR2 SMNVEV come from the germline V gene (reference sequence). CDR3: CASSLVVAGGADTQYF. The DNA of the CDR3 is TGTGCCAGCAGTTTGGTCGTAGCGGGAGGAGCGGATACGCAGTATTTT.

This sequence joins TRBV11-2 and TRBJ2-1, with TRBD2 matching over 9 bases. There are 16 residues in the CDR3. The V gene end was trimmed by 2 bases and the J gene end by 6 bases; junction bases not matched to a gene: 8. Germline lookup yields CDR1 SGHAT and CDR2 FQNNGV. The DNA of the CDR3 is TGTGCCAGCAGCTTACGGGTGGCTAGCGGGACCAATGAGCAGTTCTTC. The encoded protein is CASSLRVASGTNEQFF.

The rearrangement links TRBV5-1 to TRBJ2-7, with 9 nucleotides matching TRBD2. The germline V gene has CDR1 SGHRS and CDR2 YFSETQ. The CDR3 runs to 15 residues. J lost 2 bases, V lost 2 bases, and 5 bases had no gene match. For the CDR3, the DNA is TGCGCCAGCAGCTTCGGTCTAGCGGGGACCTACGAGCAGTACTTC. Protein: CASSFGLAGTYEQYF. Drawing the rest from reference TRBV5-1 and TRBJ2-7, the complete variable domain is KAGVTQTPRYLIKTRGQQVTLSCSPISGHRSVSWYQQTPGQGLQFLFEYFSETQRNKGNFPGRFSGRQFSNSRSEMNVSTLELGDSALYLCASSFGLAGTYEQYFGPGTRLTVT.

This sequence joins TRBV6-5 and TRBJ2-3; TRBD2 is a possible D gene (6 bases). CDR3 length: 15 residues. The germline gives CDR1 MNHEY, CDR2 SVGAGI. V was shortened by 2 bases and J by 2 bases, with 11 bases between the two germline ends. CDR3 bases: TGTGCCAGCAGTTACGACGGGAGCGTCACAGATACGCAGTATTTT. Residues: CASSYDGSVTDTQYF.

The chain recombines TRBV2 with TRBJ1-6, with TRBD1 matching over 8 bases. The CDR3 extends over 14 amino acids. The germline gives CDR1 SNHLY, CDR2 FYNNEI. V dropped 5 bases and J dropped 8; count of bases not matched to a gene: 5. The DNA for the CDR3 is TGTGCCAGCAGTCATGACAGGGGTTATTCACCCCTCCACTTT. This codes for CASSHDRGYSPLHF.

This clone has just a few counts. This chain links TRBV19 with TRBJ1-6; D gene ambiguous. There are 12 residues in the CDR3. Germline V gene lookup returns CDR1 LNHDA and CDR2 SQIVND (reference sequence). V lost 3 bases to trimming and J lost 6 bases, with 3 bases between them. CDR3: CASSISNSPLHF. DNA of the CDR3: TGTGCCAGTAGTATCTCTAATTCACCCCTCCACTTT.

In its sample, this clone was seen once. This rearrangement joins TRBV4-2 to TRBJ1-2, with unresolved D. The CDR3 loop spans 14 amino acids. The germline V gene encodes CDR1 LGHNA and CDR2 YNFKEQ. V gave up 3 bases and J gave up 8 bases, with 16 bases separating them. The CDR3: CASSHLAGMTGYTF. The CDR3 DNA reads as TGTGCCAGCAGCCACTTAGCCGGGATGACAGGCTACACCTTC.

V gene TRBV7-9 combines with J gene TRBJ1-2; D call uncertain. The germline V and J ends were trimmed by 5 bases and 2 bases, with 12 bases remaining between them. Germline V gene data show CDR1 as SEHNR and CDR2 as FQNEAQ (reference sequence). CDR3 size: 14 residues. Written as DNA, the CDR3 is TGTGCCAGCAGCCTTGTGAGTTGGAACTATGGCTACACCTTC. Residues: CASSLVSWNYGYTF.

The chain employs TRBV6-5 and TRBJ1-1; D is unclear. CDR3 length equals 14 residues. Germline V gives CDR1 MNHEY, CDR2 SVGAGI. V lost 5 bases to trimming and J lost 1 base, with 11 bases between them. The CDR3 loop is CASSVRHRNTEAFF. In nucleotides, the CDR3 is TGTGCCAGCAGTGTTAGACACAGGAACACTGAAGCTTTCTTT.

The V gene is TRBV28, the J gene TRBJ1-1; D call uncertain. Trimming removed 6 bases at V and 4 bases at J, with 15 bases between. This CDR3 contains 14 residues. Per the germline V gene, CDR1 is MDHEN and CDR2 is SYDVKM. In nucleotides, the CDR3 is TGTGCCAGCAGCCCCCCACCTGGGCGCACTGAAGCTTTCTTT. Residues: CASSPPPGRTEAFF.

The chain is built from TRBV29-1 and TRBJ2-7, with 8 bases identical to TRBD1. V was pared by 4 bases and J by 2 bases, with 4 bases of the junction left unmatched. The germline V gene encodes CDR1 SQVTM and CDR2 ANQGSEA. This CDR3 has 13 residues. The CDR3 sequence is CSVGSGQAYEQYF. The CDR3 bases are TGCAGCGTTGGATCGGGACAGGCCTACGAGCAGTACTTC.

This clone has a single count. CDR3 bases: TGTGCCAGCAGCCCCCCGGGACTAGGTGGAGATACGCAGTATTTT. Its translation: CASSPPGLGGDTQYF. This chain uses TRBV5-6 with TRBJ2-3, with 8 bases aligning to TRBD2. This CDR3 region has 15 residues. Germline-derived CDR1 and CDR2 are SGHDT and YYEEEE. J gave up 5 bases and V 4 bases, and 9 bases lay outside the gene matches.

This CDR3 reads CASSVRAGGLYEQYF. DNA for the CDR3: TGTGCCAGCAGCGTACGAGCGGGAGGGCTCTACGAGCAGTACTTC. The chain combines TRBV9 with TRBJ2-7; 10 nucleotides align to TRBD2. Germline loops: CDR1 SGDLS, CDR2 YYNGEE. The CDR3 contains 15 residues. Losses at the gene ends were 1 base for V and 3 bases for J; bases not matched to a gene: 4.